This entry is about one T cell receptor beta chain. This sample is part of a study of human T cells and chemical hapten exposure. Described time point: patch test 3, about 24 weeks after DPC sensitization. Treatment reported: therapeutic diphenylcyclopropenone sensitization with weekly scalp DPC. After removal of 6 bases from V and 7 bases from J, the junction contained 6 bases not matched to a gene. The CDR3 is 14 residues long. Each CDR3 protein is one row after TCRdb ran MiXCR on the RACE reads. The sample includes under 55,000 distinct CDR3 sequences, 9.9% seen only once; the top ten take 16%. The material was whole blood, obtained in connection with sensitization to the hapten diphenylcyclopropenone (DPC). This chain links TRBV12-3 or TRBV12-4 with TRBJ2-1; 10 bases align to TRBD1. The sequence was collected from a woman between 40 and 50 years old with alopecia areata. Some clones in this sample may be carry-over from other donors' samples. CDR3 nucleotide sequence: TGTGCCAGCAGACTAGACAGGGGGCCGAATGAGCAGTTCTTC. It encodes CASRLDRGPNEQFF.